This T cell receptor (beta chain) was captured by sequencing in a study of OX40 agonist ivuxolimab in advanced cancers. Study-level information: The dose-escalation cohort was about 87% male, with a mean age of around 54 years, ranging roughly 20 to 80. Whole-study results and caveats: With doses of 0.1 to 3.0 mg/kg, CD4+ and CD8+ blood T cells had undergone clonal expansion by week 6.

Sequencing was performed with immunoSEQ multiplex PCR; in TCRdb, only in-frame clones are kept and a portion is missing. The sample consists of about 60,000 clones, roughly 84% of them appearing once. Autoimmune disease history or systemic immunosuppression led to patient exclusion. Collection of blood occurred at baseline, at cycle 4 day 1, and at cycle 7 day 1. In the case of this clone: The antigen is undetermined.

From germline, CDR1 is MNHEY and CDR2 SMNVEV (reference sequence). V shed 6 bases and J shed 6 bases, with 20 bases lying between them. The CDR3 contains 16 residues. This receptor was identified in an adult with an advanced solid tumor such as melanoma, head and neck, liver or kidney cancer. The chain links TRBV27 to TRBJ2-2; D ambiguous. The sequencing here drew on CD4+ or CD8+ T cells sorted from blood, taken in a trial of the OX40 agonist ivuxolimab. CDR3 coding DNA: TGTGCCAGCAGCACGACCCCGGTGGTAGCACCCGGGGAGCTGTTTTTT. Protein sequence: CASSTTPVVAPGELFF.